These T cell receptor beta chains were read from a single sample in a study of T cell repertoires in cytomegalovirus infection. From the reads, TCRdb called clonotypes with MiXCR, one entry per CDR3 protein. The sample lists hundreds of thousands of distinct CDR3 sequences, less than 25% occurring once. Sequenced input: CD8+ T cells from PBMCs. The source of these receptors is a human donor in good health (CMV status not recorded). Some clones in this sample may be carry-over from other donors' samples. Both conserved end residues are part of each CDR3. D genes are given only for firm matches. Clone size is stated in some rows and not others, as once, few, many or a class when expanded.

NA	TRBJ2-1	NA	TRBV12-3/TRBV12-4	TGTGCCAGCAGTTTCGGGAGCCCGGAGGAGTCCTACAATGAGCAGTTCTTC	CASSFGSPEESYNEQFF
NA	TRBJ2-2	NA	TRBV11-1	TGTGCCAGCAGCTTGAGTACGACAGTTAACACCGGGGAGCTGTTTTTT	CASSLSTTVNTGELFF
NA	TRBJ2-3	few	TRBV20-1	TGCAGTGCTTCGGGGGTCGGGTATACGCAGTATTTT	CSASGVGYTQYF
TRBD2	TRBJ2-1	NA	TRBV6-6	TGTGCCAGCAGTTGGGTCAGCGGGGGTTACAATGAGCAGTTCTTC	CASSWVSGGYNEQFF
NA	TRBJ1-1	NA	TRBV12-3/TRBV12-4	TGTGCCAGCAGTTTTGTATACATGAACACTGAAGCTTTCTTT	CASSFVYMNTEAFF
NA	TRBJ1-4	NA	TRBV20-1	TGCAGTGCTAGAGGGACCTCAACTAATGAAAAACTGTTTTTT	CSARGTSTNEKLFF
NA	TRBJ2-1	few	TRBV19	TGTGCCAGTAGTATCGGCTCAAACTCCTACAATGAGCAGTTCTTC	CASSIGSNSYNEQFF
NA	TRBJ2-2	NA	TRBV6-1	TGTGCCAGTGCCAGGGGGGTCACCGGGGAGCTGTTTTTT	CASARGVTGELFF
TRBD2	TRBJ2-1	NA	TRBV20-1	TGCAGTGCTAGATTCGGACTAGGAAAGGATGAGCAGTTCTTC	CSARFGLGKDEQFF
NA	TRBJ2-3	NA	TRBV20-1	TGCAGCAAATTCATCAGGATGGAGGGCACAGATACGCAGTATTTT	CSKFIRMEGTDTQYF
NA	TRBJ1-5	NA	TRBV6-1	TGTGCCAGCAGTGAAGTCCGGGCCCGGCCCCAGCATTTT	CASSEVRARPQHF
TRBD2	TRBJ2-1	many	TRBV6-5	TGTGCCAGCAGTTATCTAGCGGGAGACCCTCGGGTTTTCAATGAGCAGTTCTTC	CASSYLAGDPRVFNEQFF
NA	TRBJ2-2	NA	TRBV5-1	TGCGCCAGCTGGCGAGAAGGGACCGGGGAGCTGTTTTTT	CASWREGTGELFF
NA	TRBJ2-1	NA	TRBV27	TGTGCCAGCATCGGCGGGACAGTATACAATAAGCAGTTCTTC	CASIGGTVYNKQFF
TRBD1	TRBJ1-2	once	TRBV29-1	TGCAGCACAACCCAGGGACAGAATCTCAACTATGGCTACACCTTC	CSTTQGQNLNYGYTF
NA	TRBJ2-1	few	TRBV19	TGTGCCAGTAGTATCGACAGAGGGTCCTACAATGAGCAGTTCTTC	CASSIDRGSYNEQFF
TRBD2	TRBJ2-1	NA	TRBV7-6	TGTGCCAGCAGCTTGTTAAGCGGGGGCGGCTATCGAGAGCAGTTCTTC	CASSLLSGGGYREQFF
NA	TRBJ2-1	NA	TRBV20-1	TGCAGTGCCTCGGTGGGTGAGCAGTTCTTC	CSASVGEQFF
TRBD1	TRBJ2-7	NA	TRBV20-1	TGCAGTGCTAGAGGGCAGGGGGAAAGCGAGCAGTACTTC	CSARGQGESEQYF
NA	TRBJ2-2	NA	TRBV6-6	TGTGCCAGCAGTTACCTTGGAGGGGCCCCGTCGAATGGCGGGGAGCTGTTTTTT	CASSYLGGAPSNGGELFF
TRBD1	TRBJ1-4	NA	TRBV28	TGTGCCAGCAGCCGATCTCAGGGGACAGCTAATGAAAAACTGTTTTTT	CASSRSQGTANEKLFF
NA	TRBJ2-7	NA	TRBV19	TGTGCCAGTAGTACCTCGGGGTGGGGGCTCGAGCAGTACTTC	CASSTSGWGLEQYF
TRBD1	TRBJ1-3	few	TRBV10-3	TGTGCCATCAGAACCTCATGGGCAGGGGGCGGTTCGAACTCTGGAAACACCATATATTTT	CAIRTSWAGGGSNSGNTIYF
NA	TRBJ2-1	NA	TRBV2	TGTGCCAGCCCCCCTGGGGCTAGGAATGAGCAGTTCTTC	CASPPGARNEQFF
NA	TRBJ1-2	few	TRBV28	TGTGCCAGCAGCGACGGACAGCCCTTTTATGGCTACACCTTC	CASSDGQPFYGYTF
NA	TRBJ1-3	once	TRBV9	TGTGCCAGCAGCGCGTCAATCCACAGAGAAGGGAGGTCTGGAAACACCATATATTTT	CASSASIHREGRSGNTIYF
NA	TRBJ1-1	many	TRBV7-2	TGTGCCAGCAGCCCCACCTGGGGGGCCACTGAAGCTTTCTTT	CASSPTWGATEAFF
NA	TRBJ2-7	few	TRBV5-4	TGTGCCAGCAGGCCCCACGGCACAGGTCACGAGCAGTACTTC	CASRPHGTGHEQYF
TRBD1	TRBJ2-6	NA	TRBV29-1	TGCAGCGTTGGTGACAGGGGGGGCTCTGGGGCCAACGTCCTGACTTTC	CSVGDRGGSGANVLTF
NA	TRBJ2-1	few	TRBV28	TGTGCCAGCAGTTTAATGGCTGGGTACAATGAGCAGTTCTTC	CASSLMAGYNEQFF
NA	TRBJ1-2	NA	TRBV6-6	TGTGCCAGCAGCCCTCAAGACAGACTCTATGGCTACACCTTC	CASSPQDRLYGYTF
NA	TRBJ2-5	NA	TRBV6-6	TGTGCCAGCAGTTACACGGCCGACAGCTACCAAGAGACCCAGTACTTC	CASSYTADSYQETQYF
TRBD2	TRBJ2-4	many	TRBV6-8	TGTGCCAGCAGCCACGGACTAGCGGGGGTCCCTCGCAAGGCCAAAAACATTCAGTACTTC	CASSHGLAGVPRKAKNIQYF
NA	TRBJ2-3	many	TRBV7-2	TGTGCCAGCAGCTCCCTACAGGGTGGCAGCACAGATACGCAGTATTTT	CASSSLQGGSTDTQYF
NA	TRBJ2-6	many	TRBV28	TGTGCCAGCAGTTCAGTCCGTACAGGGCACTCTGGGGCCAACGTCCTGACTTTC	CASSSVRTGHSGANVLTF
TRBD2	TRBJ2-1	few	TRBV20-1	TGCAGTGCCAGAAATAGCGGGGGGTCTTACAATGAGCAGTTCTTC	CSARNSGGSYNEQFF
NA	TRBJ2-2	many	TRBV28	TGTGCCAGCTCCCCAGGGCAGGGCTGGCCCCCCGGGGAGCTGTTTTTT	CASSPGQGWPPGELFF
NA	TRBJ2-7	NA	TRBV19	TGTGCCAGTAGTATAGAAAGGGGAGTCCACTACGAGCAGTACTTC	CASSIERGVHYEQYF
TRBD2	TRBJ2-3	few	TRBV7-7	TGTGCTAGCAGCTTAAGAGCGGGGGGGCGAGATACGCAGTATTTT	CASSLRAGGRDTQYF
NA	TRBJ1-2	few	TRBV5-6	TGTGCCAGCAGCGATCACAGGGACGGCTACACCTTC	CASSDHRDGYTF
NA	TRBJ2-5	NA	TRBV12-3/TRBV12-4	TGTGCCAGCAGTTTTTCGGCAGGGAGCCTCCAAGAGACCCAGTACTTC	CASSFSAGSLQETQYF
TRBD2	TRBJ2-3	few	TRBV11-2	TGTGCCAGCAGCTTAGCGGCGCGGGGGAGAGATACGCAGTATTTT	CASSLAARGRDTQYF
NA	TRBJ1-1	few	TRBV7-9	TGTGCCAGCAGCTTAGGCAAGACGCTCATCTCCCTGAACACTGAAGCTTTCTTT	CASSLGKTLISLNTEAFF
NA	TRBJ2-3	NA	TRBV6-5	TGTGCCAGCAGTTACTTGGTTACAGATACGCAGTATTTT	CASSYLVTDTQYF
NA	TRBJ2-3	many	TRBV12-5	TGTGCTAGTGGCCTTCTGGATACGCAGTATTTT	CASGLLDTQYF